This T cell receptor beta chain was sequenced during a study of identical twins (dated by TCRdb to about 2016). Broadly, across the study: TCR alpha and beta repertoires from monozygotic twins, unrelated adults of various ages and cord blood were deep-sequenced to test whether fetal clonotypes persist. To rule out contamination, replicate twin experiments were performed at different times with different library preparation protocols.

The investigation overall reported the following: Compared with coincidental sharing between unrelated individuals, an excess of low generation-probability sequences was observed among out-of-frame TCR alpha sequences shared between twins. Recombination models systematically underestimated out-of-frame TCR alpha sharing in monozygotic twins but agreed with sharing between unrelated individuals. Because the same donors could not be followed over many years, conclusions were based on cross-sectional statistical analysis. Invariant T cells such as MAIT and iNKT could partly confound zero-insertion analyses, although diverse VJ usage argued against such confounding for most clonotypes. The excess sharing between twins in beta out-of-frame sequences was weaker because fewer shared sequences reduced the signal-to-noise ratio. Abundant cord blood beta clonotypes had fewer insertions, young adult naive repertoires showed a similar but weaker trend, and memory repertoires showed no such trend.

To note about this clonotype: Its antigen is unknown. Base qualities are not recorded, but no much larger clone differs from it by a single base.

Every donor was a healthy Caucasian. Three pairs of female monozygotic twins, all aged 18 to 29 years, were included in the twin cohort. Peripheral blood mononuclear cells were the source from which RNA for the TCR libraries was isolated. The library was made by 5' RACE. The sequencer was an Illumina HiSeq 2000. A universal primer binding site was added through template switching, and the final cDNA carried a unique molecular identifier so that TCR cDNA molecules could be counted accurately. First-strand cDNA for TCR alpha and beta chains was synthesized from specific primers in the conserved constant-segment region. To control for contamination, each cDNA library was double barcoded with a SMART-Mk sample barcode plus Illumina barcodes. Two successive PCR steps introduced TruSeq adapter sequences along with Illumina sample barcodes. The TCR alpha and beta cDNA libraries were sequenced on the Illumina HiSeq platform using custom primers. In the original analysis: Raw reads were processed with MiGEC to extract unique molecular identifiers, and MiXCR was used to determine CDR3 positions. For each individual, recombination models were inferred using an EM algorithm with the repgenHMM and IGoR tools. The tcR package in R was used for shared clonotype analysis, with sharing normalized by the product of cloneset sizes. To study raw recombination free of thymic and clonal selection effects, out-of-frame nonproductive sequences were analyzed. The public reads were reanalyzed by TCRdb: fastp trimming at Q25, MiXCR alignment, in-frame beta chains only. CDR3 protein duplicates are merged, each entry listing the most common genes and DNA. What appears here as the V and J calls and clone size reflects TCRdb's work, not the paper's. For this sample the table gives hundreds of thousands of distinct CDR3 sequences, of which around an eighth were detected only once. The ten biggest clones cover 1.5% to 2% of the sample.

As encoded in the germline V gene, CDR1 is MNHEY while CDR2 is SVGAGI. Relative to germline, V is missing 2 bases and J is missing 6 bases, with 6 bases of the junction outside any gene match. The CDR3, cysteine through phenylalanine, is 15 amino acids long. Only the CDR3 portion is preserved as DNA: 45 bases, with reading frame beginning at the first base. This sample was shared with a second study, whose subject was yellow fever vaccine responses in identical twins. As noted in the second study: According to the authors, the vaccine-induced T cell response in identical twins seemed to be partly convergent and partly specific to each individual. In the study, vaccine-responding T cell clones were precisely tracked in identical twins.

The sample taken for sequencing was PBMCs. The receptor chain draws on TRBV6-5 and TRBJ1-2, and 10 junctional nucleotides match TRBD1. The TCR was taken from a woman aged 18-30 years in good health. The nucleotide sequence is TGTGCCAGCAGTTACGCCTTTGGGACAGGGGATGGCTACACCTTC. The translation is CASSYAFGTGDGYTF.